The 3 T cell receptor beta chains presented below share a single source sample, sequenced in a study of T cell changes during pregnancy in multiple sclerosis. Sequencing used immunoSEQ multiplex PCR; TCRdb keeps in-frame clones, though not all of them. Of around 75,000 clones listed, about 90% are singletons. The starting material was peripheral blood, obtained in the first trimester of pregnancy. Source of these receptors: a female donor in good health, enrolled as a control in a pregnancy study.

The chain has TRBV10-3 and TRBJ1-4; unclear D gene. Germline CDR1 is ENHRY and CDR2 is SYGVKD. The CDR3 length is 15 residues. V dropped 4 bases and J dropped 0 bases, with 9 bases sitting between them. CDR3 residues: CAISARIATNEKLFF. The CDR3 bases are TGTGCCATCAGTGCGCGGATTGCAACTAATGAAAAACTGTTTTTT.

The gene calls are TRBV6-5 and TRBJ2-5, with a possible D match to TRBD2 (5 bases). The CDR3 totals 13 residues. Germline V CDR1 and CDR2: MNHEY, SVGAGI. V was trimmed by 5 bases and J by 3 bases, leaving 10 bases between them. The CDR3 loop is CASSERYKETQYF. CDR3 DNA sequence: TGTGCCAGCAGTGAGCGGTACAAAGAGACCCAGTACTTC.

V is TRBV5-1 and J is TRBJ1-3, with D perhaps matching TRBD1 (6 bases). Germline V gene data show CDR1 as SGHRS and CDR2 as YFSETQ. This CDR3 is 18 amino acids long. V was pared by 7 bases and J by 1 base, with 24 bases between. The CDR3 bases are TGCGCCAGCTCTCGGCGACTAGGGGGGGGGACTTCTGGAAACACCATATATTTT. As protein: CASSRRLGGGTSGNTIYF.